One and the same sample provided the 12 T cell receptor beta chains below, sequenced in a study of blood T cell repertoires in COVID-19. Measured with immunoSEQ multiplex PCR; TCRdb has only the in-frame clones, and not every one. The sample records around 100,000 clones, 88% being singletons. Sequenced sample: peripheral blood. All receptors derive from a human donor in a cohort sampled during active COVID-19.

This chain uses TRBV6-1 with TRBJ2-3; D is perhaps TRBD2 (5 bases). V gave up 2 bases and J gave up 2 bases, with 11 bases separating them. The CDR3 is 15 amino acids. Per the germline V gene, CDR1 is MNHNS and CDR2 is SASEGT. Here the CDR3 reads CASSEFDGLTDTQYF. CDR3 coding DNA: TGTGCCAGCAGTGAATTCGACGGACTCACAGATACGCAGTATTTT.

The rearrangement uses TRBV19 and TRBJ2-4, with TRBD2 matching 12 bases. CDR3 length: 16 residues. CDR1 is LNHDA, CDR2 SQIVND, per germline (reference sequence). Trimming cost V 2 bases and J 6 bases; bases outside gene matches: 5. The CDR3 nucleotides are TGTGCCAGTAGTATACTAGCGGGAGGGCACCGAAACATTCAGTACTTC. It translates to CASSILAGGHRNIQYF.

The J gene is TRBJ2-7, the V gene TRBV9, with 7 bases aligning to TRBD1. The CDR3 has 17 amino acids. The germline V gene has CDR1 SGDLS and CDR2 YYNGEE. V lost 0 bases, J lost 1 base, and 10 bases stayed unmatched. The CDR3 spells CASSVGDSQPPSYEQYF. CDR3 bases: TGTGCCAGCAGCGTAGGGGACAGCCAACCACCATCCTACGAGCAGTACTTC.

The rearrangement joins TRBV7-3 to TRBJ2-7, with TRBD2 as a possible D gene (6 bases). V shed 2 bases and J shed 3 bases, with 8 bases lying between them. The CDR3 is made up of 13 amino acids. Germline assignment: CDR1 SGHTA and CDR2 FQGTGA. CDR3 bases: TGTGCCAGCAGCTTACAGGGAGGCTACGAGCAGTACTTC. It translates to CASSLQGGYEQYF.

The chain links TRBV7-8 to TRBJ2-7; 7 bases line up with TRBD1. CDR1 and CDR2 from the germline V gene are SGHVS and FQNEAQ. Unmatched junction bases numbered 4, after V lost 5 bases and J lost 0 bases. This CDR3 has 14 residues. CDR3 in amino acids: CASSAQGSSYEQYF. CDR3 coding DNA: TGTGCCAGCAGCGCACAGGGGTCCTCCTACGAGCAGTACTTC.

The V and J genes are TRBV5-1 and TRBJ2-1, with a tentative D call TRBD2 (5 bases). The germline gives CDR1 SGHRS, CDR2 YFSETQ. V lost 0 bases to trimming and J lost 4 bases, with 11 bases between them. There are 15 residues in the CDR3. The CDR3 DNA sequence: TGCGCCAGCAGCTTGGCCGGAGGAACTTACAATGAGCAGTTCTTC. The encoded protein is CASSLAGGTYNEQFF.

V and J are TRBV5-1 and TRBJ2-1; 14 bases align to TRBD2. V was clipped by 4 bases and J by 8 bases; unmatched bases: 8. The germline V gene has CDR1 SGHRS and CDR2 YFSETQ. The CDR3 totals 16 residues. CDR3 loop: CASSRPTSGRAHEQFF. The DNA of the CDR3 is TGCGCCAGCAGCAGACCGACTAGCGGGAGGGCACATGAGCAGTTCTTC. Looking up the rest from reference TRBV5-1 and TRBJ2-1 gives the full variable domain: KAGVTQTPRYLIKTRGQQVTLSCSPISGHRSVSWYQQTPGQGLQFLFEYFSETQRNKGNFPGRFSGRQFSNSRSEMNVSTLELGDSALYLCASSRPTSGRAHEQFFGPGTRLTVL.

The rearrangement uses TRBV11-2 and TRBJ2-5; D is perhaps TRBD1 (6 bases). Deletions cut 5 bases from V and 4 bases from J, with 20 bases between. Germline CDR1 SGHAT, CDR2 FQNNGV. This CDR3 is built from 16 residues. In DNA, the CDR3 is TGTGCCAGCAGCCTCAGGGGCCCCCAAGGAGGAGAGACCCAGTACTTC. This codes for CASSLRGPQGGETQYF.

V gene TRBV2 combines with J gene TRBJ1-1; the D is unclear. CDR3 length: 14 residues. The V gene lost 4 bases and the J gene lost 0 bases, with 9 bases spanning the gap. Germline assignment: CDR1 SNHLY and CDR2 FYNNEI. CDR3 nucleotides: TGTGCCAGCAGTGCCCTAACAGTGAACACTGAAGCTTTCTTT. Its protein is CASSALTVNTEAFF.

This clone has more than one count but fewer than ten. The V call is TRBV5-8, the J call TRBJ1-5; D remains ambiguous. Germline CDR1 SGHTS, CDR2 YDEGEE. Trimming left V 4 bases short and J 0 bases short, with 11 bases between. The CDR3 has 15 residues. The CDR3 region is CASSPGLISNQPQHF. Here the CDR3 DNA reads TGTGCCAGCAGCCCCGGACTGATTAGCAATCAGCCCCAGCATTTT. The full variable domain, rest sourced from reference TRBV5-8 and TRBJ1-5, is EAGVTQSPTHLIKTRGQQATLRCSPISGHTSVYWYQQALGLGLQFLLWYDEGEERNRGNFPPRFSGRQFPNYSSELNVNALELEDSALYLCASSPGLISNQPQHFGDGTRLSIL.

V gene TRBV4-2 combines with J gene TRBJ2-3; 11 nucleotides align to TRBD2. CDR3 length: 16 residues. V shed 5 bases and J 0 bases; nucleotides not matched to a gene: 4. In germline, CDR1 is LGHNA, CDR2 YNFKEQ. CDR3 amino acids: CASSGRLAGSTDTQYF. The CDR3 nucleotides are TGTGCCAGCAGCGGCCGACTAGCGGGGAGCACAGATACGCAGTATTTT.

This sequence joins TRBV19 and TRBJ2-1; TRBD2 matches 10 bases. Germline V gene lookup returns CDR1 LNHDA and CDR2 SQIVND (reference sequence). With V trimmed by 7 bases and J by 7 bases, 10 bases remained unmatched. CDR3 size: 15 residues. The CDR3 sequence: CASIPAGGPGNEQFF. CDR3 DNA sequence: TGTGCCAGTATCCCAGCGGGAGGGCCTGGGAATGAGCAGTTCTTC.